This record concerns one TCR beta chain sequence. Its antigen is unidentified. This CDR3 is 17 amino acids long. Germline CDR1 reads MNHNY; CDR2 reads SVGAGI (reference sequence). The V and J ends lost 5 bases and 7 bases, in that order; junction bases with no gene match: 17. The data derive from a study of T cell responses to AZD1222 COVID-19 vaccine. Study-wide results and caveats: White British ancestry dominated among donors, who included more females, and clonal diversity was possibly underestimated. Baseline seropositivity characterized only a handful of AZD1222 recipients. Targets within unmutated variant regions were reportedly found for nearly half of spike-specific TCRs.

Measured with immunoSEQ multiplex PCR; TCRdb has only the in-frame clones, and not every one. This table has over 75,000 clones, about nine tenths appearing once. The chain joins TRBV6-6 to TRBJ1-2; 9 bases agree with TRBD1. This sequence originates from an adult in good health. Specimen: peripheral blood, collected on day 0 of AZD1222 vaccination. The DNA of the CDR3 is TGTGCCAGCAGTCTCCTAATAGGGCCGGACAGGGGAAGTGGCTACACCTTC. Protein: CASSLLIGPDRGSGYTF.